Listed below are T cell receptor beta chains from one sample, sequenced in a study of T cell repertoires in cytomegalovirus infection. TCRdb re-derived calls from the reads in MiXCR, one entry per CDR3 protein. The sample lists roughly 150,000 distinct CDR3 sequences; about 32% were seen once. These receptors have no identified antigens. The sample was CD8+ T cells from cultured PBMCs, taken from culture after CMV antigen stimulation. These receptors originate from a human donor in good health (CMV status not recorded). Some clones in this sample may be carry-over from other donors' samples. Both conserved end residues are part of each CDR3. Fields, in order: D gene, clone size, V gene, J gene, CDR3 DNA, CDR3 protein. D genes are given only for firm matches. Size is stated for part of the rows, as once, few or many counts, or as a class when the clone is expanded.

d_call: -
clone_size: few
v_call: TRBV28
j_call: TRBJ1-1
cdr3_nt: TGTGCCAGCAGTTTATGGACGGCCGGGGGAATCGGCACTGAAGCTTTCTTT
cdr3_aa: CASSLWTAGGIGTEAFF

d_call: TRBD1
clone_size: many
v_call: TRBV29-1
j_call: TRBJ1-2
cdr3_nt: TGCAGCGTGCAGGGGGTTGATGGCTACACCTTC
cdr3_aa: CSVQGVDGYTF

d_call: TRBD1
clone_size: -
v_call: TRBV4-1
j_call: TRBJ2-7
cdr3_nt: TGCGCCAGCAGCCAAGATAGGGACAGCTCCTACGAGCAGTACTTC
cdr3_aa: CASSQDRDSSYEQYF

d_call: -
clone_size: -
v_call: TRBV19
j_call: TRBJ2-1
cdr3_nt: TGTGCCAGTAGTATGGACACATCCTCCTACAATGAGCAGTTCTTC
cdr3_aa: CASSMDTSSYNEQFF

d_call: TRBD2
clone_size: -
v_call: TRBV10-3
j_call: TRBJ2-2
cdr3_nt: TGTGCCATCAGGGCGACTAGCGGATCGAACACCGGGGAGCTGTTTTTT
cdr3_aa: CAIRATSGSNTGELFF

d_call: -
clone_size: -
v_call: TRBV5-4
j_call: TRBJ2-7
cdr3_nt: TGTGCCAGCAGCTCCGCCGGACGGGACTACGAGCAGTACTTC
cdr3_aa: CASSSAGRDYEQYF

d_call: -
clone_size: few
v_call: TRBV6-5
j_call: TRBJ1-5
cdr3_nt: TGTGCCAGCAGTTCTGATCAGGGGTTTAGCAATCAGCCCCAGCATTTT
cdr3_aa: CASSSDQGFSNQPQHF

d_call: TRBD1
clone_size: few
v_call: TRBV4-1
j_call: TRBJ2-7
cdr3_nt: TGCGCCAGCAGCCAAACTACCGGGACAGGATACGAGCAGTACTTC
cdr3_aa: CASSQTTGTGYEQYF

d_call: -
clone_size: many
v_call: TRBV7-2
j_call: TRBJ2-2
cdr3_nt: TGTGCCAGCACTTCGCTCTGGGGCAGGGAAGAAGCCGGGGAGCTGTTTTTT
cdr3_aa: CASTSLWGREEAGELFF

d_call: -
clone_size: -
v_call: TRBV6-1
j_call: TRBJ2-1
cdr3_nt: TGTGCCAGCTGGCGGGACAATGAGCAGTTCTTC
cdr3_aa: CASWRDNEQFF

d_call: TRBD1
clone_size: few
v_call: TRBV11-1
j_call: TRBJ2-1
cdr3_nt: TGTGCCAGCAGCTTAGCCGAGGCAGGGGGTCTAAATGAGCAGTTCTTC
cdr3_aa: CASSLAEAGGLNEQFF

d_call: -
clone_size: -
v_call: TRBV20-1
j_call: TRBJ1-5
cdr3_nt: TGCAGTGCTAGAGATGCGGACCCAGGGCGATCGGGTCAGCCCCAGCATTTT
cdr3_aa: CSARDADPGRSGQPQHF

d_call: -
clone_size: -
v_call: TRBV29-1
j_call: TRBJ1-2
cdr3_nt: TGCAGCGTTGAAGGTGGGGAGGACTATGGCTACACCTTC
cdr3_aa: CSVEGGEDYGYTF

d_call: -
clone_size: few
v_call: TRBV29-1
j_call: TRBJ2-1
cdr3_nt: TGCAGCGTCGATGGACTATCTCAGAGCTCCTACAATGAGCAGTTCTTC
cdr3_aa: CSVDGLSQSSYNEQFF

d_call: -
clone_size: -
v_call: TRBV3-1
j_call: TRBJ2-7
cdr3_nt: TGTGCCAGCAGCCAAGTAGGAGGCCCAGGCTACGAGCAGTACTTC
cdr3_aa: CASSQVGGPGYEQYF

d_call: TRBD2
clone_size: many
v_call: TRBV4-1
j_call: TRBJ2-5
cdr3_nt: TGCGCCAGCAGCCAATCTCTAGCGGGGGGGCGGGAGACCCAGTACTTC
cdr3_aa: CASSQSLAGGRETQYF

d_call: TRBD1
clone_size: many
v_call: TRBV6-1
j_call: TRBJ2-7
cdr3_nt: TGTGCCAGCAGTCCGACAGGGACCTACGAGCAGTACTTC
cdr3_aa: CASSPTGTYEQYF

d_call: TRBD1
clone_size: -
v_call: TRBV7-2
j_call: TRBJ1-3
cdr3_nt: TGTGCCAGCAGCGGAGCTCTCCGGACAGGGCGCTCTGGAAACACCATATATTTT
cdr3_aa: CASSGALRTGRSGNTIYF

d_call: -
clone_size: -
v_call: TRBV19
j_call: TRBJ1-1
cdr3_nt: TGTGCCAGTAGTATTTCCCCGACCACTGAAGCTTTCTTT
cdr3_aa: CASSISPTTEAFF

d_call: -
clone_size: few
v_call: TRBV11-2
j_call: TRBJ2-6
cdr3_nt: TGTGCCAGCAGCTTAGGGGGGTTCGGGGCCAACGTCCTGACTTTC
cdr3_aa: CASSLGGFGANVLTF

d_call: TRBD2
clone_size: few
v_call: TRBV5-4
j_call: TRBJ2-3
cdr3_nt: TGTGCCAGCAGCTCGGGAGCGGGAGGGGGCGGCACAGATACGCAGTATTTT
cdr3_aa: CASSSGAGGGGTDTQYF

d_call: -
clone_size: -
v_call: TRBV7-9
j_call: TRBJ2-1
cdr3_nt: TGTGCCAGCAGCTTTAGGGGCCCTTCCTACAATGAGCAGTTCTTC
cdr3_aa: CASSFRGPSYNEQFF

d_call: -
clone_size: -
v_call: TRBV2
j_call: TRBJ2-1
cdr3_nt: TGTGCCAGCTTGTACAATGAGCAGTTCTTC
cdr3_aa: CASLYNEQFF

d_call: -
clone_size: many
v_call: TRBV5-6
j_call: TRBJ1-1
cdr3_nt: TGTGCCAGCAGCTTAGACACTGAAGCTTTCTTT
cdr3_aa: CASSLDTEAFF

d_call: -
clone_size: -
v_call: TRBV7-9
j_call: TRBJ2-1
cdr3_nt: TGTGCCAGCAGCGGCGACAGTTACAATGAGCAGTTCTTC
cdr3_aa: CASSGDSYNEQFF

d_call: -
clone_size: few
v_call: TRBV4-1
j_call: TRBJ1-6
cdr3_nt: TGCGCCAGCAGCCAGGGCCAGGTCCGGATTTCACCCCTCCACTTT
cdr3_aa: CASSQGQVRISPLHF

d_call: -
clone_size: -
v_call: TRBV27
j_call: TRBJ1-1
cdr3_nt: TGTGCCAGCAGTTCAACCGGGCAGAGACAAGCTTTCTTT
cdr3_aa: CASSSTGQRQAFF

d_call: -
clone_size: -
v_call: TRBV19
j_call: TRBJ2-1
cdr3_nt: TGTGCCAGTAGTTCGTACCCCCGGGGGGCCCCATACAATGAGCAGTTCTTC
cdr3_aa: CASSSYPRGAPYNEQFF

d_call: -
clone_size: many
v_call: TRBV7-2
j_call: TRBJ1-1
cdr3_nt: TGTGCCAGCAGCCCATACAGGTCATCGAACACTGAAGCTTTCTTT
cdr3_aa: CASSPYRSSNTEAFF

d_call: -
clone_size: many
v_call: TRBV7-8
j_call: TRBJ2-3
cdr3_nt: TGTGCCAGCCTACTTACTACCACAGATACGCAGTATTTT
cdr3_aa: CASLLTTTDTQYF

d_call: TRBD1
clone_size: many
v_call: TRBV6-1
j_call: TRBJ1-2
cdr3_nt: TGTGCCAGCATTGGGACAGGGGTTGCCTATGGCTACACCTTC
cdr3_aa: CASIGTGVAYGYTF

d_call: -
clone_size: -
v_call: TRBV2
j_call: TRBJ2-3
cdr3_nt: TGTGCCAGCCAGGGAGATACGCAGTATTTT
cdr3_aa: CASQGDTQYF

d_call: -
clone_size: -
v_call: TRBV10-3
j_call: TRBJ1-2
cdr3_nt: TGTGCCATCAGCGAGGATGGGCAGGACGACTATGGCTACACCTTC
cdr3_aa: CAISEDGQDDYGYTF